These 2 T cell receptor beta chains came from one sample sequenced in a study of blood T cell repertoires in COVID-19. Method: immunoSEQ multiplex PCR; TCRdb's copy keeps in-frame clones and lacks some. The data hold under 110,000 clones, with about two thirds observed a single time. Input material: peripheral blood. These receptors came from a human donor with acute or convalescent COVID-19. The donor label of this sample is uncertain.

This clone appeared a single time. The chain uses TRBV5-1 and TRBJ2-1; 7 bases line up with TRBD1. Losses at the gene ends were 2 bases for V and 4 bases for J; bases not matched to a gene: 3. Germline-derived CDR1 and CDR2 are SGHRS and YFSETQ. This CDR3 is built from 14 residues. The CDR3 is CASSFRGQYNEQFF. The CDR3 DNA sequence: TGCGCCAGCAGCTTTAGGGGGCAATACAATGAGCAGTTCTTC.

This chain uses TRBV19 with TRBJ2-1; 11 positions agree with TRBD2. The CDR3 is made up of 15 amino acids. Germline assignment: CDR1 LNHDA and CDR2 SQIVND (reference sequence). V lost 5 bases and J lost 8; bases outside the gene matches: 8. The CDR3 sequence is CASSLSGGATYEQFF. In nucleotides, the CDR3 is TGTGCCAGTAGTCTTAGCGGGGGGGCCACGTATGAGCAGTTCTTC. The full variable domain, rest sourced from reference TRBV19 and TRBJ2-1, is DGGITQSPKYLFRKEGQNVTLSCEQNLNHDAMYWYRQDPGQGLRLIYYSQIVNDFQKGDIAEGYSVSREKKESFPLTVTSAQKNPTAFYLCASSLSGGATYEQFFGPGTRLTVL.